The clone carrying this TCR beta chain was found a few times. The antigen is undetermined. Per germline, CDR1 MNHEY and CDR2 SVGEGT. Trimming took 5 bases from V and 10 from J, leaving 18 bases between them. The CDR3 extends over 14 amino acids. Each CDR3 protein is one row after TCRdb ran MiXCR on the 5' RACE reads. This sample has some 120,000 distinct CDR3 sequences, with approximately 16% found just once. The sample belongs to a study of T-cell memory formation after mild COVID-19. General observations from the study: Most CD4+ clones that shrank were in CM and EM, while CD8+ ones turned up in EMRA.

This sequence originates from an adult woman who had mild COVID-19 (a few samples of this study predate the infection). Cell type and time point are not known. Sequencing input: PBMCs or a T cell subset sorted from them (not recorded which). This chain links TRBV6-2 or TRBV6-3 with TRBJ2-1; tentatively, D is TRBD1 or TRBD2 (5 bases each). CDR3 region: CASSAGTSRREQFF. CDR3 bases: TGTGCCAGCAGTGCCGGGACCTCTAGGAGGGAGCAGTTCTTC.